The rows below give T cell receptor beta chains drawn from one sample of a study of T cell responses to AZD1222 COVID-19 vaccine. Sequencing used immunoSEQ multiplex PCR; TCRdb keeps in-frame clones, though not all of them. This sample has 150,000 to 200,000 clones; around 86% occur once, and the top ten carry less than 3%. The material sequenced was peripheral blood, taken on day 0 of MenACWY control vaccination. These receptors originate from an adult in good health. Each CDR3 is given with its conserved first and last residue. Each record gives: clone size, D gene, J gene, V gene, CDR3 DNA, CDR3 protein. D genes are given only for firm matches. Clone size, where shown, is once, few, many, or a class for clones that have expanded.

few | TRBD2 | TRBJ2-3 | TRBV24-1 | TGTGCCACCAGTGTCCCGGGACTAGACACAGATACGCAGTATTTT | CATSVPGLDTDTQYF
. | . | TRBJ1-1 | TRBV2 | TGTGCCAGCAGTGGACAGTGGAGGGAGGACACTGAAGCTTTCTTT | CASSGQWREDTEAFF
once | . | TRBJ2-3 | TRBV27 | TGTGCCAGCAGTTTATCGAGAGGGGCCCTCACAGATACGCAGTATTTT | CASSLSRGALTDTQYF
. | . | TRBJ1-6 | TRBV5-1 | TGCGCCAGCAGCTTCGGGGGGCGAGACTCACCCCTCCACTTT | CASSFGGRDSPLHF
. | . | TRBJ2-2 | TRBV4-2 | TGTGCCAGCAGCCATAACGGTGGAGGCACCGGGGAGCTGTTTTTT | CASSHNGGGTGELFF
. | . | TRBJ2-4 | TRBV4-2 | TGTGCCAGCGCCAAGCGAGGAGCCAAAAACATTCAGTACTTC | CASAKRGAKNIQYF
. | . | TRBJ2-1 | TRBV15 | TGTGCCACCAGCAGAGATTCGGGACTTGAGGGCAATGAGCAGTTCTTC | CATSRDSGLEGNEQFF
few | . | TRBJ2-5 | TRBV19 | TGTGCCAGTAGCATCGGGGTCCAAGAGACCCAGTACTTC | CASSIGVQETQYF
. | . | TRBJ1-5 | TRBV28 | TGTGCCAGCATTCGGGGACCGGGCGGTAAGCCCCAGCATTTT | CASIRGPGGKPQHF
. | . | TRBJ1-5 | TRBV28 | TGTGCCAGCAGTTTATCCGGGACGGGGAGCAATCAGCCCCAGCATTTT | CASSLSGTGSNQPQHF
. | . | TRBJ2-1 | TRBV6-4 | TGTGCCAGCAGTTCGACAAGCAACAATGAGCAGTTCTTC | CASSSTSNNEQFF
. | TRBD1 | TRBJ2-5 | TRBV30 | TGTGCCTTTGACCGGGACAGGGTAGACCAAGAGACCCAGTACTTC | CAFDRDRVDQETQYF
. | . | TRBJ2-3 | TRBV28 | TGTGCCAGCAGTCCATCAGGGTTCCTCACAGATACGCAGTATTTT | CASSPSGFLTDTQYF
. | . | TRBJ2-5 | TRBV7-9 | TGTGCCAGCAGGTCCATATCAGGGGGGGAGACCCAGTACTTC | CASRSISGGETQYF
. | . | TRBJ2-3 | TRBV13 | TGTGCCAGCAGCTTAGCTATCCGGACTCAGAAAAGAGATACGCAGTATTTT | CASSLAIRTQKRDTQYF
. | . | TRBJ1-2 | TRBV6-1 | TGTGCCAGCAGTGAAGAAAGGGGGGCTTCTCGCCCCTTCTATGGCTACACCTTC | CASSEERGASRPFYGYTF
. | . | TRBJ2-1 | TRBV5-1 | TGCGCCAGCAGCTTGGGGTCCCCGAGCTCCTACAATGAGCAGTTCTTC | CASSLGSPSSYNEQFF
. | . | TRBJ1-1 | TRBV30 | TGTGCCTGGACCATCTCCTCTGTGAACACTGAAGCTTTCTTT | CAWTISSVNTEAFF
. | . | TRBJ2-7 | TRBV3-1/TRBV3-2 | TGTGCCAGCAGCCAAGGGGTCAGCTACGAGCAGTACTTC | CASSQGVSYEQYF
. | TRBD2 | TRBJ2-7 | TRBV12-3/TRBV12-4 | TGTGCCAGCAGCCGGACTAGCTACGAGCAGTACTTC | CASSRTSYEQYF
. | . | TRBJ1-1 | TRBV28 | TGTGCCAGCAGTTTAACGGCGTACACTGAAGCTTTCTTT | CASSLTAYTEAFF
. | . | TRBJ2-3 | TRBV7-2 | TGTGCCAGCAGCTTAGCGGGGGGAAGCACAGATACGCAGTATTTT | CASSLAGGSTDTQYF
. | . | TRBJ2-3 | TRBV2 | TGTGCCAGCAGTGAAGACTACGCAAGGCCTAGCACAGATACGCAGTATTTT | CASSEDYARPSTDTQYF
. | . | TRBJ1-5 | TRBV7-2 | TGTGCCAGCACAGTACAACGAGATCAGCCCCAGCATTTT | CASTVQRDQPQHF
. | . | TRBJ1-1 | TRBV19 | TGTGCCAGTAGTATTCCCCGGGCCCCGGTAACTGAAGCTTTCTTT | CASSIPRAPVTEAFF
. | TRBD1 | TRBJ1-5 | TRBV6-1 | TGTGCCAGCAGTGAATCCGCCAGGGGGTCCCAGCATTTT | CASSESARGSQHF
. | TRBD1 | TRBJ2-2 | TRBV25-1 | TGTGCCAGCAGTGAGGACAGGGGCGCCGGGGAGCTGTTTTTT | CASSEDRGAGELFF
. | . | TRBJ1-5 | TRBV7-2 | TGTGCCAGCAGCTTAGCCGGGACTACGGGGCAGCCCCAGCATTTT | CASSLAGTTGQPQHF
. | TRBD2 | TRBJ2-3 | TRBV7-9 | TGTGCCAGCAGCACCGGGACTAGCGGGAGGTCTAGCACAGATACGCAGTATTTT | CASSTGTSGRSSTDTQYF
. | . | TRBJ2-2 | TRBV9 | TGTGCCAGCAGCGGGGGGCCGAACACCGGGGAGCTGTTTTTT | CASSGGPNTGELFF